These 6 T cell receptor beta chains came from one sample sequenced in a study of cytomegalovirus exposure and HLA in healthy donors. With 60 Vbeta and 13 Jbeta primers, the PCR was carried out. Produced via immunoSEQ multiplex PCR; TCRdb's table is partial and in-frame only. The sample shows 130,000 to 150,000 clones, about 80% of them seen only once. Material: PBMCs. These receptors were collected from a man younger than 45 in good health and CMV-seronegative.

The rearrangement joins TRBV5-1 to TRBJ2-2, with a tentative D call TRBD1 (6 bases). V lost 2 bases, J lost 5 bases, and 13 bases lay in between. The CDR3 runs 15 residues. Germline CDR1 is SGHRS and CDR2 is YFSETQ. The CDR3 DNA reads TGCGCCAGCAGCTTTACAGGGTTGGTTACCGGGGAGCTGTTTTTT. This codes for CASSFTGLVTGELFF.

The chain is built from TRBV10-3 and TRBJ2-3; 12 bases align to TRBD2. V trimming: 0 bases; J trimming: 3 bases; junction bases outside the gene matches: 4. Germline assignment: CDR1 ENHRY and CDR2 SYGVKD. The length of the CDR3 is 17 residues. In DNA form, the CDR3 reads TGTGCCATCAGTGAGTCGACTAGCGGGAGATTAACAGATACGCAGTATTTT. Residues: CAISESTSGRLTDTQYF.

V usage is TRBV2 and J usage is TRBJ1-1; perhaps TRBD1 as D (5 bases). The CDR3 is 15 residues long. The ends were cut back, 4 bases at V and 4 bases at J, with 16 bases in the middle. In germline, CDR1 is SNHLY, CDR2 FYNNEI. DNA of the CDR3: TGTGCCAGCAGTGCCCGACCGGGACTGAGCACTGAAGCTTTCTTT. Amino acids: CASSARPGLSTEAFF.

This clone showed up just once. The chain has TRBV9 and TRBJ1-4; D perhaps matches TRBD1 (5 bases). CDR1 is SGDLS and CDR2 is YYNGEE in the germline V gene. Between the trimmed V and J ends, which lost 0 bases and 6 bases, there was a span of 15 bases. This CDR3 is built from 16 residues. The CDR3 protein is CASSVGPRVRDEKLFF. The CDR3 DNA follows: TGTGCCAGCAGCGTAGGGCCCAGGGTCCGGGATGAAAAACTGTTTTTT. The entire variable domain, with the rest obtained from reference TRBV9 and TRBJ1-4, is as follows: DSGVTQTPKHLITATGQRVTLRCSPRSGDLSVYWYQQSLDQGLQFLIQYYNGEERAKGNILERFSAQQFPDLHSELNLSSLELGDSALYFCASSVGPRVRDEKLFFGSGTQLSVL.

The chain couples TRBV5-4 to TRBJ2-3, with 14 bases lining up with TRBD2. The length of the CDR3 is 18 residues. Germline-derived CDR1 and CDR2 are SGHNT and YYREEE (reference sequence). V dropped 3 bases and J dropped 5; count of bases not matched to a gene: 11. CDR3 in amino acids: CASSSTSGRAVVKDTQYF. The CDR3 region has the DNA TGTGCCAGCAGCTCGACTAGCGGGAGGGCCGTTGTTAAAGATACGCAGTATTTT.

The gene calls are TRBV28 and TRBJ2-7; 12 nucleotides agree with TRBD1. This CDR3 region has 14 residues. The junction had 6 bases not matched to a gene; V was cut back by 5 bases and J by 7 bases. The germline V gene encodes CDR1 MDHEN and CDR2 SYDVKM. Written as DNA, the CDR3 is TGTGCCAGCAGTACGGGACAGGGGGCTGAAGAGCAGTACTTC. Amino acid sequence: CASSTGQGAEEQYF.